The entry that follows covers one TCR beta chain sequence. Its antigen is currently unknown. This entry is derived from a study of PD-1 blockade in classical Hodgkin lymphoma. Study-wide context: Intravenous infusions of nivolumab 3 mg/kg reached patients every 2 weeks.

There are 14 residues in the CDR3. The V and J ends lost 10 bases and 5 bases, in that order; junction bases with no gene match: 8. Germline V gene data show CDR1 as LNHDA and CDR2 as SQIVND (reference sequence). Each patient's relapse followed autologous stem cell transplantation, and brentuximab vedotin exposure varied. General study results and limits: Patients with a complete response exhibited baseline diversity comparable to newly diagnosed patients. Prior therapy or disease activity may underlie the repertoire differences, whose causes remain undefined. Whereas CD4+ TCR diversity had risen significantly by C4D1, CD8+ TCR diversity had not.

Clones were sequenced by immunoSEQ multiplex PCR, and TCRdb holds only the in-frame ones, with some missing. The repertoire holds 14,000 or so clones, with roughly four fifths as singletons. This specimen consisted of peripheral blood mononuclear cells (PBMCs), obtained at baseline. This rearrangement joins TRBV19 to TRBJ2-2; 9 bases match TRBD2. The clonotype comes from a human donor with classical Hodgkin lymphoma. The CDR3 reads CATGERGETGELFF. CDR3 sequence (DNA): TGTGCCACCGGGGAGCGGGGGGAAACCGGGGAGCTGTTTTTT.